Presented here are 21 T cell receptor beta chains from one specimen sequenced in a study of T cell changes during pregnancy in multiple sclerosis. Method: immunoSEQ multiplex PCR; TCRdb's copy keeps in-frame clones and lacks some. Of some 87,000 clones listed, roughly 92% are singletons. Sequences were derived from peripheral blood, sampled in the first trimester of pregnancy. Every receptor here comes from a female donor with multiple sclerosis, enrolled in a pregnancy study.

This chain joins TRBV19 and TRBJ2-5; 8 positions agree with TRBD2. The germline V gene encodes CDR1 LNHDA and CDR2 SQIVND (reference sequence). The junction had 11 bases not matched to a gene; V was cut back by 5 bases and J by 6 bases. The CDR3 is made up of 15 amino acids. The CDR3 coding sequence is TGTGCCAGTAGTCCCGGGGGGGCAGGGGTAAAGACCCAGTACTTC. Its translation: CASSPGGAGVKTQYF. Using reference TRBV19 and TRBJ2-5 for the parts outside the CDR3, the full variable domain is DGGITQSPKYLFRKEGQNVTLSCEQNLNHDAMYWYRQDPGQGLRLIYYSQIVNDFQKGDIAEGYSVSREKKESFPLTVTSAQKNPTAFYLCASSPGGAGVKTQYFGPGTRLLVL.

This chain links TRBV5-4 with TRBJ2-5; the D gene is possibly TRBD1 (6 bases). Looked up from germline, CDR1 is SGHNT and CDR2 is YYREEE (reference sequence). With 0 bases removed from V and 5 bases from J, the gap between germline ends came to 14 bases. This CDR3 has 15 amino acids. CDR3 in DNA: TGTGCCAGCAGCTTGGGGGACACTTCTCCGGAGACCCAGTACTTC. Protein sequence: CASSLGDTSPETQYF.

The V call is TRBV2, the J call TRBJ2-1; 11 nucleotides match TRBD2. The CDR3 extends over 17 amino acids. V lost 0 bases, J lost 7 bases, and 8 bases stayed unmatched. Germline loops: CDR1 SNHLY, CDR2 FYNNEI. CDR3 nucleotides: TGTGCCAGCAGTGAAGCTAGGGTGAGACTAGCGGGGAATGAGCAGTTCTTC. Residues: CASSEARVRLAGNEQFF.

V usage is TRBV19 and J usage is TRBJ1-3; TRBD1 matches 8 bases. From germline, CDR1 is LNHDA and CDR2 SQIVND (reference sequence). After removal of 3 bases from V and 0 bases from J, the junction contained 4 bases not matched to a gene. CDR3 length: 16 amino acids. The CDR3 DNA sequence: TGTGCCAGTAGTATCGACAGGGGCACCTCTGGAAACACCATATATTTT. Translating gives CASSIDRGTSGNTIYF.

V and J are TRBV9 and TRBJ1-2, with 9 bases that match TRBD1. Trimming at V came to 0 bases and at J to 8 bases, leaving 8 bases not matched to a gene. CDR3 length equals 15 residues. Looked up from germline, CDR1 is SGDLS and CDR2 is YYNGEE. DNA of the CDR3: TGTGCCAGCAGCGTAGGGACAGGGGCTGGCCAAGGCTACACCTTC. Translation gives CASSVGTGAGQGYTF.

The V and J genes are TRBV2 and TRBJ2-1; 8 positions agree with TRBD2. Looked up from germline, CDR1 is SNHLY and CDR2 is FYNNEI. The CDR3 sequence is 15 residues long. V lost 1 base and J lost 9; bases outside the gene matches: 8. As DNA, the CDR3 is TGTGCCAGCAGTGAAGAGTCTACCCGGGGGGGTGAGCAGTTCTTC. As protein: CASSEESTRGGEQFF. The entire variable domain, with the rest obtained from reference TRBV2 and TRBJ2-1, is as follows: EPEVTQTPSHQVTQMGQEVILRCVPISNHLYFYWYRQILGQKVEFLVSFYNNEISEKSEIFDDQFSVERPDGSNFTLKIRSTKLEDSAMYFCASSEESTRGGEQFFGPGTRLTVL.

J is TRBJ2-5 and V is TRBV2; 11 bases line up with TRBD2. Unmatched junction bases numbered 8, after V lost 7 bases and J lost 1 base. The length of the CDR3 is 16 residues. The germline gives CDR1 SNHLY, CDR2 FYNNEI. CDR3 DNA sequence: TGTGCCAGCATGGCATTCGGGACTAGCGGCCAAGAGACCCAGTACTTC. Amino acid sequence: CASMAFGTSGQETQYF.

The V and J genes are TRBV7-2 and TRBJ2-4, with a possible D match to TRBD1 (6 bases). Between the trimmed V and J ends, which lost 3 bases and 0 bases, there was a span of 6 bases. CDR1 and CDR2 (germline): SGHTA, FQGNSA. The CDR3 runs 14 residues. Written as DNA, the CDR3 is TGTGCCAGCAGCTTGGGGGCAGCCAAAAACATTCAGTACTTC. It encodes CASSLGAAKNIQYF. Looking up the rest from reference TRBV7-2 and TRBJ2-4 gives the full variable domain: GAGVSQSPSNKVTEKGKDVELRCDPISGHTALYWYRQSLGQGLEFLIYFQGNSAPDKSGLPSDRFSAERTGGSVSTLTIQRTQQEDSAVYLCASSLGAAKNIQYFGAGTRLSVL.

The chain couples TRBV14 to TRBJ1-4, with D unresolved. V lost 1 base and J 11 bases, leaving 14 bases between the germline ends. This CDR3 has 14 amino acids. CDR1 SGHDN and CDR2 FVKESK come from the germline V gene. The CDR3 DNA reads TGTGCCAGCAGCCAAGGCCCCACCGGAGGGAAACTGTTTTTT. Translated: CASSQGPTGGKLFF.

The chain couples TRBV25-1 to TRBJ1-5; D unclear. From germline, CDR1 is MGHDK and CDR2 SYGVNS. The V end was cut by 5 bases, the J end by 5 bases, with 13 bases between. There are 14 residues in the CDR3. The CDR3 DNA follows: TGTGCCAGCAGTCCCTATAACGTTGATCAGCCCCAGCATTTT. As protein: CASSPYNVDQPQHF.

This chain connects TRBV7-2 to TRBJ1-2; the match to TRBD1 covers 7 bases. Trimming at V came to 5 bases and at J to 8 bases, leaving 11 bases not matched to a gene. CDR1 SGHTA and CDR2 FQGNSA come from the germline V gene. CDR3 length equals 14 residues. The CDR3 loop is CASSLPTGYYGYTF. CDR3 DNA sequence: TGTGCCAGCAGCCTACCGACAGGGTATTACGGCTACACCTTC.

This clone came up once. The rearrangement uses TRBV5-1 and TRBJ2-4; 9 bases agree with TRBD1. CDR3 size: 16 residues. Per the germline V gene, CDR1 is SGHRS and CDR2 is YFSETQ. After removal of 0 bases from V and 3 bases from J, the junction contained 4 bases not matched to a gene. Here the CDR3 reads CASSLAGDRVKNIQYF. Here the CDR3 DNA reads TGCGCCAGCAGCTTGGCCGGGGACAGGGTCAAAAACATTCAGTACTTC. Full variable domain (missing parts from reference TRBV5-1 and TRBJ2-4): KAGVTQTPRYLIKTRGQQVTLSCSPISGHRSVSWYQQTPGQGLQFLFEYFSETQRNKGNFPGRFSGRQFSNSRSEMNVSTLELGDSALYLCASSLAGDRVKNIQYFGAGTRLSVL.

This chain uses TRBV2 with TRBJ2-7, with TRBD2 matching over 14 bases. The ends lost 6 bases at V and 7 bases at J; junction bases unmatched: 17. This CDR3 comprises 18 residues. The germline gives CDR1 SNHLY, CDR2 FYNNEI. CDR3 sequence: CASRGLAGAVPSLEEQYF. The CDR3 DNA reads TGTGCCAGCAGGGGACTAGCGGGAGCTGTCCCCAGTCTAGAGGAGCAGTACTTC. Full variable domain (outside the CDR3, taken from reference TRBV2 and TRBJ2-7): EPEVTQTPSHQVTQMGQEVILRCVPISNHLYFYWYRQILGQKVEFLVSFYNNEISEKSEIFDDQFSVERPDGSNFTLKIRSTKLEDSAMYFCASRGLAGAVPSLEEQYFGPGTRLTVT.

The rearrangement joins TRBV14 to TRBJ2-2; possible D gene TRBD1, 5 bases. CDR1 SGHDN and CDR2 FVKESK come from the germline V gene. The CDR3 has 16 residues. V was trimmed by 1 base and J by 2 bases, leaving 11 bases between them. For the CDR3, the DNA is TGTGCCAGCAGCCAAGTTGGACAATTCAACACCGGGGAGCTGTTTTTT. Protein sequence: CASSQVGQFNTGELFF.

The rearrangement uses TRBV10-3 and TRBJ2-3; 10 bases are a match to TRBD2. The germline CDR1 and CDR2 sequences are ENHRY and SYGVKD. The CDR3 runs to 17 residues. V was clipped by 2 bases and J by 5 bases; unmatched bases: 10. This chain's CDR3 is CAISERGGLAGEDTQYF. The CDR3 bases are TGTGCCATCAGTGAGAGGGGAGGGCTAGCGGGAGAAGATACGCAGTATTTT.

V and J are TRBV28 and TRBJ1-2, with TRBD1 matching over 10 bases. This CDR3 spans 15 amino acids. Germline trimming cut 6 bases from V and 4 bases from J; bases unmatched to any gene: 8. Germline lookup yields CDR1 MDHEN and CDR2 SYDVKM. The CDR3 sequence: CASRRDRGRSYGYTF. The CDR3, as DNA: TGTGCCAGCAGGCGGGACAGGGGTCGATCCTATGGCTACACCTTC.

V gene TRBV28 combines with J gene TRBJ2-7; 10 bases align to TRBD1. The CDR3 runs 17 residues. The V gene's germline CDR1 is MDHEN and CDR2 SYDVKM. Losses at the gene ends were 3 bases for V and 0 bases for J; bases not matched to a gene: 8. CDR3 region: CASSFRDRGRISYEQYF. DNA for the CDR3: TGTGCCAGCAGTTTCCGGGACAGGGGACGGATCTCCTACGAGCAGTACTTC. The complete variable domain, with remaining parts taken from reference TRBV28 and TRBJ2-7, reads DVKVTQSSRYLVKRTGEKVFLECVQDMDHENMFWYRQDPGLGLRLIYFSYDVKMKEKGDIPEGYSVSREKKERFSLILESASTNQTSMYLCASSFRDRGRISYEQYFGPGTRLTVT.

The rearrangement links TRBV28 to TRBJ1-3; possibly TRBD1 for D (5 bases). The CDR3 is 15 residues long. The germline V gene has CDR1 MDHEN and CDR2 SYDVKM. V was clipped by 5 bases and J by 4 bases, with 15 bases between them. DNA for the CDR3: TGTGCCAGCAGTCCACTTGACAGCTACGGAAACACCATATATTTT. It encodes CASSPLDSYGNTIYF.

The J gene is TRBJ2-6, the V gene TRBV28; D is possibly TRBD1 (5 bases). Trimming shortened V by 9 bases and J by 0 bases, and 9 bases separated the two germline ends. Germline V lookup: CDR1 MDHEN, CDR2 SYDVKM. This CDR3 contains 14 residues. Here the CDR3 DNA reads TGTGCCAGTCAGGGTTACTCTGGGGCCAACGTCCTGACTTTC. This translates into CASQGYSGANVLTF.

V and J are TRBV5-1 and TRBJ2-2; TRBD1 matches at 8 bases. Germline V gene lookup returns CDR1 SGHRS and CDR2 YFSETQ. V gave up 4 bases and J gave up 7 bases; unmatched junction bases: 15. This CDR3 comprises 17 residues. In nucleotides, the CDR3 is TGCGCCAGCAGCCCAAGCGACAGGGGTTTTACCGGCGGGGAGCTGTTTTTT. Protein: CASSPSDRGFTGGELFF.

The J gene is TRBJ2-7, the V gene TRBV5-1; the match to TRBD2 covers 9 bases. Germline CDR1 SGHRS, CDR2 YFSETQ. Losses at the gene ends were 2 bases for V and 6 bases for J; bases not matched to a gene: 6. The CDR3 length is 14 residues. The CDR3 nucleotides read TGCGCCAGCAGCTTAGGAGCGGGAGGTCGCGAGCAGTACTTC. It encodes CASSLGAGGREQYF. The variable domain in full, completed from reference TRBV5-1 and TRBJ2-7, reads KAGVTQTPRYLIKTRGQQVTLSCSPISGHRSVSWYQQTPGQGLQFLFEYFSETQRNKGNFPGRFSGRQFSNSRSEMNVSTLELGDSALYLCASSLGAGGREQYFGPGTRLTVT.